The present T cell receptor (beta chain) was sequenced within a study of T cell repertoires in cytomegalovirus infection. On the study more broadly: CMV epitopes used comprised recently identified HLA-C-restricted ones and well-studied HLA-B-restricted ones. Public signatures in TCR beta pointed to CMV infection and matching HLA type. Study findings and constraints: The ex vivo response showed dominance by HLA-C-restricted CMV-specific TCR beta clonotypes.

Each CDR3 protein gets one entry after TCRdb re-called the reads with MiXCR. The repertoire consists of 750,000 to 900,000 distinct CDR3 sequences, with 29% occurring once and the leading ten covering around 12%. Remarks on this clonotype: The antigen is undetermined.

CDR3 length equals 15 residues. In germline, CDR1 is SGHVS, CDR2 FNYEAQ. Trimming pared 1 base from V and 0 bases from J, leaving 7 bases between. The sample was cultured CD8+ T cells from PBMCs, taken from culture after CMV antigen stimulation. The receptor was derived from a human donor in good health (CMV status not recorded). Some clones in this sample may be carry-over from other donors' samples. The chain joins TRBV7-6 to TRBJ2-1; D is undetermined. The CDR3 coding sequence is TGTGCCAGCAGCTTAGGGGTACACTCCTACAATGAGCAGTTCTTC. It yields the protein CASSLGVHSYNEQFF.